One T cell receptor (beta chain) is described in this entry. Its antigen remains unidentified. This record comes from a study of PD-L1 blockade in urothelial cancer. Study-level information: About 85% of the 29 patients were men whose urothelial cancer was bladder-origin.

As for time point: pretreatment peripheral blood. Anywhere from 1 to 8 samples came from each patient, spanning pretreatment and on-treatment. General study points: Larger 3-week expansion of tumor-associated blood clones was seen in durable-benefit patients.

After removal of 2 bases from V and 0 bases from J, the junction contained 11 bases not matched to a gene. Germline assignment: CDR1 SGHRS and CDR2 YFSETQ. CDR3 length: 17 residues. Synthetic spike-ins, TCR analog templates, were added into each PCR. The data were produced by immunoSEQ multiplex PCR, yet TCRdb's version contains in-frame clones alone and is incomplete. The sample holds approximately 94,000 clones, over 75% seen once. Sample: PBMCs, taken around atezolizumab (anti-PD-L1) treatment. This chain connects TRBV5-1 to TRBJ2-7; 7 positions match TRBD1. The source of this sequence is a man aged 55 to 69 with urothelial cancer. CDR3 in amino acids: CASSFQPGQFNSYEQYF. CDR3 DNA: TGCGCCAGCAGCTTTCAGCCGGGACAGTTTAACTCCTACGAGCAGTACTTC.